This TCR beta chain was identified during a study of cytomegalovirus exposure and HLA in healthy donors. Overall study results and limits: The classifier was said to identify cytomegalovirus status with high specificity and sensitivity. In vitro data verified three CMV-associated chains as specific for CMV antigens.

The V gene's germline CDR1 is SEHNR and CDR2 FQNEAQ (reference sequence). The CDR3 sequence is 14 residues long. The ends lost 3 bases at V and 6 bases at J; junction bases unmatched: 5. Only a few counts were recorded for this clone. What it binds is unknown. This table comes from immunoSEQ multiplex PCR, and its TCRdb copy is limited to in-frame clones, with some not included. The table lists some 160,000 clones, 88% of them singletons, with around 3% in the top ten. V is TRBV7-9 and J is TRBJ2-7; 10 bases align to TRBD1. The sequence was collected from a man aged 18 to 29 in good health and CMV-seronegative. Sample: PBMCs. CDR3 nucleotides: TGTGCCAGCAGCTTCGGACAGGGGGAGGGCGAGCAGTACTTC. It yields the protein CASSFGQGEGEQYF.